This is a list of T cell receptor beta chains from one sample in a study of shared T cell receptors in the human thymus. Some clones are missing from TCRdb's copy, which holds only in-frame ones; the method was immunoSEQ multiplex PCR. This sample has 720,000 or so clones, with approximately 85% found just once. These data are also associated with another study on human thymus T cells.

Sequencing used thymocytes. The origin of the receptors is a girl less than two years old with a congenital heart defect. CDR3s include the opening cysteine and the closing phenylalanine or tryptophan. The order of the fields is J gene, clone size, V gene, CDR3 protein. The listing skips clone size in some rows; elsewhere it reads once, few, many or a size class.

j_gene: TRBJ1-2; abundance: -; v_gene: TRBV19; CDR3aa: CASSPGQGVGYTF
j_gene: TRBJ2-7; abundance: -; v_gene: TRBV5-8; CDR3aa: CASSATGRAGTYYEQYF
j_gene: TRBJ1-1; abundance: -; v_gene: TRBV4-1; CDR3aa: CASSQGWTTEAFF
j_gene: TRBJ2-1; abundance: -; v_gene: TRBV5-4; CDR3aa: CASSPGVGNEQFF
j_gene: TRBJ1-2; abundance: -; v_gene: TRBV6-1; CDR3aa: CASRLRGGSNYGYTF
j_gene: TRBJ2-1; abundance: -; v_gene: TRBV4-1; CDR3aa: CASSQERFTGSRFYNEQFF
j_gene: TRBJ2-1; abundance: -; v_gene: TRBV28; CDR3aa: CASRDRGQEYNEQFF
j_gene: TRBJ2-3; abundance: -; v_gene: TRBV2; CDR3aa: CASSESPSGGFSTDTQYF
j_gene: TRBJ1-2; abundance: once; v_gene: TRBV5-5; CDR3aa: CASSLARGETYGYTF
j_gene: TRBJ2-1; abundance: -; v_gene: TRBV4-3; CDR3aa: CASSQDEASGSEQFF
j_gene: TRBJ1-6; abundance: few; v_gene: TRBV5-1; CDR3aa: CASSLALSSYNSPLHF
j_gene: TRBJ2-7; abundance: -; v_gene: TRBV29-1; CDR3aa: CSVEVSDTYEQYF
j_gene: TRBJ2-7; abundance: few; v_gene: TRBV4-2; CDR3aa: CASSQDSGELTYEQYF
j_gene: TRBJ2-6; abundance: once; v_gene: TRBV9; CDR3aa: CASRGQGHPSGANVLTF
j_gene: TRBJ2-5; abundance: -; v_gene: TRBV9; CDR3aa: CASSVAPDRAGREETQYF
j_gene: TRBJ1-2; abundance: -; v_gene: TRBV7-6; CDR3aa: CASSRRQGIYGYTF
j_gene: TRBJ1-2; abundance: -; v_gene: TRBV5-1; CDR3aa: CASSHGTGRDYGYTF
j_gene: TRBJ1-2; abundance: -; v_gene: TRBV28; CDR3aa: CASSPKQPRTGVVCDYTF
j_gene: TRBJ1-2; abundance: once; v_gene: TRBV2; CDR3aa: CASSEGRQGARGDYGYTF
j_gene: TRBJ2-1; abundance: -; v_gene: TRBV27; CDR3aa: CASSLSGRHRSYNEQFF
j_gene: TRBJ1-2; abundance: -; v_gene: TRBV7-2; CDR3aa: CASSLLRELGQGAGGYTF
j_gene: TRBJ1-2; abundance: -; v_gene: TRBV5-4; CDR3aa: CASSLSTGLSYGYTF
j_gene: TRBJ1-5; abundance: once; v_gene: TRBV4-1; CDR3aa: CASSQVPFVKPGTGGSRQPQHF